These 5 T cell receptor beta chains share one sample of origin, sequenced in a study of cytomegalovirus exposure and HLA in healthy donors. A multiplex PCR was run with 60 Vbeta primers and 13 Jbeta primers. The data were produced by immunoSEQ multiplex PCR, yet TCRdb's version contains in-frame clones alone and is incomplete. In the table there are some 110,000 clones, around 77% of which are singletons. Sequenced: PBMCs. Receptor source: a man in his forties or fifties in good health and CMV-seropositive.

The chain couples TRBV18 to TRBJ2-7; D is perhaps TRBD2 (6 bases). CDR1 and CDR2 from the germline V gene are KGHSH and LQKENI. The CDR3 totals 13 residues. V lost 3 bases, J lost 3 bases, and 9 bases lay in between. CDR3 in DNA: TGTGCCAGCTCACCTCGGGGAGGCTACGAGCAGTACTTC. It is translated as CASSPRGGYEQYF. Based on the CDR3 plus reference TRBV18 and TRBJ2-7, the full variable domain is NAGVMQNPRHLVRRRGQEARLRCSPMKGHSHVYWYRQLPEEGLKFMVYLQKENIIDESGMPKERFSAEFPKEGPSILRIQQVVRGDSAAYFCASSPRGGYEQYFGPGTRLTVT.

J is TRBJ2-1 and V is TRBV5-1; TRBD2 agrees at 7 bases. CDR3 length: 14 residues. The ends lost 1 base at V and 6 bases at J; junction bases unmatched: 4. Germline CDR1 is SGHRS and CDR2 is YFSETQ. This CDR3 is CASSLMTSSNEQFF. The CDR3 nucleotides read TGCGCCAGCAGCTTGATGACTAGCTCCAATGAGCAGTTCTTC.

The CDR3 nucleotides read TGTGCCAGCATTCCTGGGGGCGTCCGGGCCAAAAACATTCAGTACTTC. Its translation is CASIPGGVRAKNIQYF. The rearrangement joins TRBV28 to TRBJ2-4; D perhaps matches TRBD1 (6 bases). The CDR3 spans 16 residues. Germline V gene data show CDR1 as MDHEN and CDR2 as SYDVKM. V was cut by 7 bases and J by 1 base, with 17 bases left in between.

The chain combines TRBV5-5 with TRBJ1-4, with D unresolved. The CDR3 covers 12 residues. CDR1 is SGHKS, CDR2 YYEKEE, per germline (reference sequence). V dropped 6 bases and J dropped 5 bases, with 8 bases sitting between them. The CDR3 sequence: CASTSMNEKLFF. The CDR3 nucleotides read TGTGCCAGCACCTCTATGAATGAAAAACTGTTTTTT.

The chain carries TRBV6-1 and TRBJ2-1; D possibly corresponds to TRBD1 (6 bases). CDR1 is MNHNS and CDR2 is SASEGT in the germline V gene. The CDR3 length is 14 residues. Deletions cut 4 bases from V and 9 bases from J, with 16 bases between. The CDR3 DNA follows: TGTGCCAGCAGTGCTTTCTCACAGGGAAGTGAGCAGTTCTTC. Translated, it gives CASSAFSQGSEQFF.